This T cell receptor (beta chain) was observed in a study of cytomegalovirus exposure and HLA in healthy donors. Findings and limits, study-wide: Cytomegalovirus-associated status was assigned to approximately 160 TCR beta chains. Roughly uniform depth of sequencing across donors was assumed in presence/absence analyses.

There are many counts of this clone. Its antigen remains unknown. Germline-derived CDR1 and CDR2 are MNHNS and SASEGT. CDR3 length: 13 residues. Trimming cost V 7 bases and J 7 bases, with 16 bases left between them. Primers for the PCR totalled 60 Vbeta and 13 Jbeta. Method: immunoSEQ multiplex PCR; TCRdb's copy keeps in-frame clones and lacks some. The sample carries about 190,000 clones, 81% recorded once. The source is a man aged 50-60 years in good health and CMV-seronegative. The rearrangement joins TRBV6-1 to TRBJ2-5, with D perhaps matching TRBD1 (5 bases). Material for sequencing was PBMCs. This CDR3 reads CASIFMGPGTQYF. For the CDR3, the DNA is TGTGCCAGCATCTTCATGGGGCCTGGGACCCAGTACTTC.